This T cell receptor (beta chain) was sequenced for a study of post-analysis software for immune sequencing data. Background on the study: Disease courses included relapsing-remitting, secondary progressive and progressive-relapsing multiple sclerosis.

The library was made from cDNA and included unique molecular identifiers. Each CDR3 protein is one row after TCRdb ran MiXCR on the PCR reads. The table records roughly 200,000 distinct CDR3 sequences, 29% of them present only once. A note on this clonotype: Its cognate antigen is unknown.

The study's findings and limits: Among multiple sclerosis patients, normalized Chao1 diversity was significantly below that of controls. Batch-matched samples strongly co-clustered by F measure. Five TRBV segments appeared more often in patients than in controls, and TRBV5-6, TRBV5-1 and TRBV20-1 were among these.

The V end lost 4 bases, the J end lost 1 base, and 10 bases lay between the germline ends. The CDR3 sequence is 14 residues long. Germline assignment: CDR1 LGHDT and CDR2 YNNKEL (reference sequence). The chain is built from TRBV3-1 and TRBJ1-1; D not certain. This sequence was found in a girl aged 2 to 17 with multiple sclerosis. The sequenced sample consisted of blood. This chain's CDR3 is CASSRREANTEAFF. For the CDR3, the DNA is TGTGCCAGCAGCCGCCGAGAGGCGAACACTGAAGCTTTCTTT.